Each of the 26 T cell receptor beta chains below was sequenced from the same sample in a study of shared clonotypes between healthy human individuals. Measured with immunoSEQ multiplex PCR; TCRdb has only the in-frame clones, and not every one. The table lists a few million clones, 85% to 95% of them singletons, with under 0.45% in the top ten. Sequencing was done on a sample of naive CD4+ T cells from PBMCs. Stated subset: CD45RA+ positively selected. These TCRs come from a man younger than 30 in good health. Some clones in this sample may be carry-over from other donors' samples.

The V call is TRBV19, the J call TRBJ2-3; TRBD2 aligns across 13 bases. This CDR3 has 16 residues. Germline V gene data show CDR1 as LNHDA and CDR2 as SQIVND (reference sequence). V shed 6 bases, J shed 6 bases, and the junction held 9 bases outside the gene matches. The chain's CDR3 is CASRITSGRARDTQYF. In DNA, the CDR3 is TGTGCCAGTAGGATAACTAGCGGGAGGGCAAGGGATACGCAGTATTTT.

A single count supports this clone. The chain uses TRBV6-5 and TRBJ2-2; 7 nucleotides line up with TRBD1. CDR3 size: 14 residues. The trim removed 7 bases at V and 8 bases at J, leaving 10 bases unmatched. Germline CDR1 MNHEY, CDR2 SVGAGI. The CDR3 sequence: CASKEPLDRGELFF. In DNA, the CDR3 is TGTGCCAGCAAGGAGCCCCTGGACAGGGGGGAGCTGTTTTTT.

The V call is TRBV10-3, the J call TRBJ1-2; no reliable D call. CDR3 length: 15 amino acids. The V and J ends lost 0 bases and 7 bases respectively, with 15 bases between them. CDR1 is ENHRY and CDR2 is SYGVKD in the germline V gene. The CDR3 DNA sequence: TGTGCCATCAGTGAGTCGAGAGAGTGGCACAGTGGCTACACCTTC. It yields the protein CAISESREWHSGYTF.

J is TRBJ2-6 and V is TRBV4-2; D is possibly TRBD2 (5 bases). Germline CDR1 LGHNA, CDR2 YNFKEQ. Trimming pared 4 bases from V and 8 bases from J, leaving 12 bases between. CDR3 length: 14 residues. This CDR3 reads CASSPVREPNVLTF. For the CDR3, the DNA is TGTGCCAGCAGCCCGGTGAGGGAACCCAACGTCCTGACTTTC.

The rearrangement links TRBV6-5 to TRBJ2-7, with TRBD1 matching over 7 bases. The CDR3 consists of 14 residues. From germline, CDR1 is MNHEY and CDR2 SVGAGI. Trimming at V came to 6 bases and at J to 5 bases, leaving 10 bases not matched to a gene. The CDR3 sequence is CASRPSTGSHEQYF. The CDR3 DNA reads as TGTGCCAGCAGACCTTCGACAGGGAGTCACGAGCAGTACTTC.

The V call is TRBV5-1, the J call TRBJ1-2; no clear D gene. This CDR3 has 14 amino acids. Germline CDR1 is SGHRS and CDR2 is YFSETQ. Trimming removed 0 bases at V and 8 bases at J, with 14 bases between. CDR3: CASSLALGLGGYTF. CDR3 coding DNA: TGCGCCAGCAGCTTGGCCTTAGGGCTGGGAGGCTACACCTTC.

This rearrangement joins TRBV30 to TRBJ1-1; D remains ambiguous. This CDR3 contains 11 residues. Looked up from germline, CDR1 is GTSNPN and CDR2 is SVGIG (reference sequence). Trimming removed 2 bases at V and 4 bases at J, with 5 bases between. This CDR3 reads CAWSHGTEAFF. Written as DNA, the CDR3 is TGTGCCTGGAGTCACGGCACTGAAGCTTTCTTT.

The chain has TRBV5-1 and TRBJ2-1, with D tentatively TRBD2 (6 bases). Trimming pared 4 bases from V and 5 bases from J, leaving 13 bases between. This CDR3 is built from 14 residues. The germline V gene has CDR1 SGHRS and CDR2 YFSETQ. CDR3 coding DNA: TGCGCCAGCAGCGCGGGATCACTTCACAATGAGCAGTTCTTC. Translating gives CASSAGSLHNEQFF.

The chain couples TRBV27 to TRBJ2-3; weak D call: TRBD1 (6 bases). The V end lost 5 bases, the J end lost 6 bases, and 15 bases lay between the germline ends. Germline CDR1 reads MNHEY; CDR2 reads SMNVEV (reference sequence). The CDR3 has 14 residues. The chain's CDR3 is CASSARTGWDTQYF. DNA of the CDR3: TGTGCCAGCAGTGCGCGAACAGGGTGGGATACGCAGTATTTT.

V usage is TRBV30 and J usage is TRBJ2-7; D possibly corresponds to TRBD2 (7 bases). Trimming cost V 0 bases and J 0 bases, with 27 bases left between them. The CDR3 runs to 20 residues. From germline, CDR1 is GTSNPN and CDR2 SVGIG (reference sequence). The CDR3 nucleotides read TGTGCCTGGAGTGTACGCCAAGGGGGGAGAAGCGGGATACCCTCCTACGAGCAGTACTTC. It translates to CAWSVRQGGRSGIPSYEQYF.

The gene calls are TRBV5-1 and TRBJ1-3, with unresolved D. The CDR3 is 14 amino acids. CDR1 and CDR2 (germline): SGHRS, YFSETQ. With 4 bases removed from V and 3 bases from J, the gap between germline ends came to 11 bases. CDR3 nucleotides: TGCGCCAGCAGCGACGTATTGGGTGGAAACACCATATATTTT. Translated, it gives CASSDVLGGNTIYF. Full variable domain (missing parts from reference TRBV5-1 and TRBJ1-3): KAGVTQTPRYLIKTRGQQVTLSCSPISGHRSVSWYQQTPGQGLQFLFEYFSETQRNKGNFPGRFSGRQFSNSRSEMNVSTLELGDSALYLCASSDVLGGNTIYFGEGSWLTVV.

The chain's CDR3 is CASSGAQGTPSYEQYF. CDR3 nucleotide sequence: TGTGCCAGCAGCGGGGCTCAGGGGACTCCTTCCTACGAGCAGTACTTC. The J gene is TRBJ2-7, the V gene TRBV5-4; D may match TRBD1 or TRBD2 (6 bases each). The germline gives CDR1 SGHNT, CDR2 YYREEE (reference sequence). V lost 4 bases and J lost 1, with 18 bases in between. The CDR3 has 16 residues. The entire variable domain, with the rest obtained from reference TRBV5-4 and TRBJ2-7, is as follows: ETGVTQSPTHLIKTRGQQVTLRCSSQSGHNTVSWYQQALGQGPQFIFQYYREEENGRGNFPPRFSGLQFPNYSSELNVNALELDDSALYLCASSGAQGTPSYEQYFGPGTRLTVT.

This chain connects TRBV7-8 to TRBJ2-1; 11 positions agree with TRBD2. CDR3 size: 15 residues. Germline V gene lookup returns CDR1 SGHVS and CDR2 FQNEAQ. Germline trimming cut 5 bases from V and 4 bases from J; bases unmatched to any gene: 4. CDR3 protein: CASSRGLADYNEQFF. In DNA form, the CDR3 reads TGTGCCAGCAGCAGGGGACTAGCGGATTACAATGAGCAGTTCTTC.

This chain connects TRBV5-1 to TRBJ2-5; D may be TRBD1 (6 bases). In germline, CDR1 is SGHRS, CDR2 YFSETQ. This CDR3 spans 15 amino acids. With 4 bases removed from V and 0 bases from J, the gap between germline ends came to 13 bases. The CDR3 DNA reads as TGCGCCAGCAGCGCGACAGGACTGTACCAAGAGACCCAGTACTTC. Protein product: CASSATGLYQETQYF.

The CDR3 DNA reads as TGTGCCAGCAGCTTAGACGGAGGGGGCTTATACGAGCAGTACTTC. This codes for CASSLDGGGLYEQYF. The chain links TRBV7-2 to TRBJ2-7; perhaps TRBD1 as D (7 bases). The germline CDR1 and CDR2 sequences are SGHTA and FQGNSA. There are 15 residues in the CDR3. V shed 1 base and J shed 4 bases, with 14 bases lying between them.

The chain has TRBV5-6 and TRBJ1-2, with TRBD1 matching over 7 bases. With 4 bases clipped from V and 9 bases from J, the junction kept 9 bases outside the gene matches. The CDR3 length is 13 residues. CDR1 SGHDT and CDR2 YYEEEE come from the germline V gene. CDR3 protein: CASSAGQVSSYTF. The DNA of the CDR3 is TGTGCCAGCAGCGCCGGACAGGTTTCAAGCTACACCTTC.

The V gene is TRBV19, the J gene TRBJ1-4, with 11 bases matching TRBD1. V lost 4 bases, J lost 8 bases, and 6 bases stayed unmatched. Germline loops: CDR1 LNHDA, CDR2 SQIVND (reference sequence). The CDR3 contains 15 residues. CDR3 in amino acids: CASSRTGTGGEKLFF. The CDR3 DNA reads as TGTGCCAGTAGTAGGACCGGGACAGGGGGGGAAAAACTGTTTTTT. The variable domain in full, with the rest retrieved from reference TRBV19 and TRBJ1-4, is DGGITQSPKYLFRKEGQNVTLSCEQNLNHDAMYWYRQDPGQGLRLIYYSQIVNDFQKGDIAEGYSVSREKKESFPLTVTSAQKNPTAFYLCASSRTGTGGEKLFFGSGTQLSVL.

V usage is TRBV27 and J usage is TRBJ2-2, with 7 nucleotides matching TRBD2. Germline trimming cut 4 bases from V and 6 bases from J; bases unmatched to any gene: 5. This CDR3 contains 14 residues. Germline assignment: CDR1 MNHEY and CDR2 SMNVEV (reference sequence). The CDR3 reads CASSSGRDAGELFF. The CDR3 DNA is TGTGCCAGCAGTTCAGGGAGGGACGCCGGGGAGCTGTTTTTT.

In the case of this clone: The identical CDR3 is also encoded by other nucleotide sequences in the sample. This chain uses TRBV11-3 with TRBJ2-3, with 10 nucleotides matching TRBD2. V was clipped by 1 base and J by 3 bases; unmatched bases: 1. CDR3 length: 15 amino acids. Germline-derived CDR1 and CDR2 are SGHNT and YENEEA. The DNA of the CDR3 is TGTGCCAGCAGCTTAGCTAGCGGGAGTACAGATACGCAGTATTTT. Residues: CASSLASGSTDTQYF. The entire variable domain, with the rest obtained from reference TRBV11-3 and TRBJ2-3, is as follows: EAGVVQSPRYKIIEKKQPVAFWCNPISGHNTLYWYLQNLGQGPELLIRYENEEAVDDSQLPKDRFSAERLKGVDSTLKIQPAELGDSAVYLCASSLASGSTDTQYFGPGTRLTVL.

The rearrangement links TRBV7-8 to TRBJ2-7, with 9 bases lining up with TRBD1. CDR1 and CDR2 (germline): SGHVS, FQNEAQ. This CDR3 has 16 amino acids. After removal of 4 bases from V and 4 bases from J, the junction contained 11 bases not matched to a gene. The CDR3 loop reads CASSSRGTGSGYEQYF. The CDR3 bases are TGTGCCAGCAGCTCTAGAGGGACAGGGTCAGGTTACGAGCAGTACTTC. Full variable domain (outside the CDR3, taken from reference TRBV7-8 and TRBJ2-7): GAGVSQSPRYKVAKRGQDVALRCDPISGHVSLFWYQQALGQGPEFLTYFQNEAQLDKSGLPSDRFFAERPEGSVSTLKIQRTQQEDSAVYLCASSSRGTGSGYEQYFGPGTRLTVT.

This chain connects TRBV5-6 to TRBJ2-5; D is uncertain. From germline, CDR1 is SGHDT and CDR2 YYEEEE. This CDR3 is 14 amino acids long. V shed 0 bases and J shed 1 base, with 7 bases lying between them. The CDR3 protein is CASSLVLSQETQYF. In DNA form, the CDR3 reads TGTGCCAGCAGCTTGGTTCTTTCCCAAGAGACCCAGTACTTC.

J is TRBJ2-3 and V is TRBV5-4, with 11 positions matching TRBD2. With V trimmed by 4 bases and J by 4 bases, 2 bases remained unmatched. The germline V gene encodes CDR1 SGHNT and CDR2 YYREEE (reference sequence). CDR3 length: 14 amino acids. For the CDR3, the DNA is TGTGCCAGCAGCCTTAGCGGGAGGGCAGATACGCAGTATTTT. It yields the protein CASSLSGRADTQYF.

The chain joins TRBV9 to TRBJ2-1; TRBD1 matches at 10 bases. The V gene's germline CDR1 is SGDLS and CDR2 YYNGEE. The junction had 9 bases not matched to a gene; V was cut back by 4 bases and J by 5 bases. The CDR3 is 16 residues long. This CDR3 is CASSPRPGTGDNEQFF. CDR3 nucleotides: TGTGCCAGCAGCCCCCGTCCCGGGACAGGGGACAATGAGCAGTTCTTC.

The CDR3 reads CASSFDSGAYRSEQYF. CDR3 in DNA: TGTGCCAGCAGCTTTGATAGCGGGGCCTACAGGAGCGAGCAGTACTTC. This chain links TRBV5-5 with TRBJ2-7; 8 bases are shared with TRBD2. Germline lookup yields CDR1 SGHKS and CDR2 YYEKEE (reference sequence). Losses at the gene ends were 2 bases for V and 6 bases for J; bases not matched to a gene: 13. This CDR3 region has 16 residues.

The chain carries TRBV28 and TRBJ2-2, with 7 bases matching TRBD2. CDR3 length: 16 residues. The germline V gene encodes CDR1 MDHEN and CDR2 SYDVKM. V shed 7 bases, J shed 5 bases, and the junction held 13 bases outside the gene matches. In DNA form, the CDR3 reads TGTGCCAGCATCCCGACGTGGCAGGGAGGGACCGGGGAGCTGTTTTTT. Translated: CASIPTWQGGTGELFF.

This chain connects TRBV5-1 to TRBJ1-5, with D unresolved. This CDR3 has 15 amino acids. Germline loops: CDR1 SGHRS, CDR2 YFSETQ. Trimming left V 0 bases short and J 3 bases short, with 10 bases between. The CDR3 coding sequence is TGCGCCAGCAGCTTGGCAGGAATGGACAATCAGCCCCAGCATTTT. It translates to CASSLAGMDNQPQHF.